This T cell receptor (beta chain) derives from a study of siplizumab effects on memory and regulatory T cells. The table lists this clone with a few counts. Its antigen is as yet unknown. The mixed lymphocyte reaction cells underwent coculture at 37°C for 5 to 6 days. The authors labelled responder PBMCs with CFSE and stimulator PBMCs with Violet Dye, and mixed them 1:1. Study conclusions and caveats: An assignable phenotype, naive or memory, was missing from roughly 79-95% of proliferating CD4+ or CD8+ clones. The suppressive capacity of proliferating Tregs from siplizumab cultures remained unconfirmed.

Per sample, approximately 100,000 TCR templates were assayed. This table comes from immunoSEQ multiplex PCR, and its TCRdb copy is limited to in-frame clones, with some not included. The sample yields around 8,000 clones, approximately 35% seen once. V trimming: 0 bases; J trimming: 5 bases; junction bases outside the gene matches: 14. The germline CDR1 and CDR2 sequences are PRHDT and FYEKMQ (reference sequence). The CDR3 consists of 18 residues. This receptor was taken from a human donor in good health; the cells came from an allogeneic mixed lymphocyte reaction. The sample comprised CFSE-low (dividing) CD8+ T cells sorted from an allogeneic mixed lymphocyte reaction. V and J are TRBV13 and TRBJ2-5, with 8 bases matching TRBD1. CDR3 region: CASSLGGSGYGQGETQYF. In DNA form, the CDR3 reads TGTGCCAGCAGCTTAGGAGGAAGCGGATACGGACAGGGCGAGACCCAGTACTTC.